This TCR beta chain emerged from a study of T cell responses to AZD1222 COVID-19 vaccine. Study background: Investigators merged groups given second doses at roughly 4 or roughly 12 weeks.

Germline V gives CDR1 SGDLS, CDR2 YYNGEE. There are 16 residues in the CDR3. Trimming cost V 0 bases and J 3 bases, with 13 bases left between them. Assay used: immunoSEQ multiplex PCR; TCRdb lists only in-frame clones, some missing. The table has under 200,000 clones, approximately 93% seen once. The study, taken as a whole, reports: Repertoire sampling occurred only after the peak T cell response. Among spike-specific TCRs, nearly half reportedly target unmutated variant regions. Mostly white British, mostly female donors; authors suggested clonal diversity may be underestimated.

Notes on this clone: Its antigen is still unknown.

The sequence derives from an adult in good health. V is TRBV9 and J is TRBJ2-1; D remains ambiguous. This specimen consisted of peripheral blood, obtained on day 0 of AZD1222 vaccination. CDR3 DNA sequence: TGTGCCAGCAGCGTAGGGCGATTAGGAGACTACAATGAGCAGTTCTTC. Amino acids: CASSVGRLGDYNEQFF.